What follows are 18 T cell receptor beta chains derived from one specimen sequenced in a study of blood T cell repertoires in COVID-19 (dated by TCRdb to the early 2020s). The method was the immunoSEQ multiplex PCR assay. TCRdb limited this immuneACCESS table to in-frame rearrangements with V and J called. A share of clones is missing; checked studies link under half to unresolved V genes, and the rest is unexplained. This sample gives some 130,000 clones in total; about 89% of them show up just once. The ten largest account for roughly 3.9% of the sample. The sequenced sample was peripheral blood. The origin of the receptors is a man aged 55 to 70 with COVID-19, enrolled during active disease.

This clone was seen a single time. The chain is built from TRBV7-2 and TRBJ2-3; D is unclear. The V end was cut by 4 bases, the J end by 4 bases, with 9 bases between. CDR1 and CDR2 from the germline V gene are SGHTA and FQGNSA. CDR3 length: 13 amino acids. CDR3 loop: CASSSYLADTQYF. CDR3 nucleotides: TGTGCCAGCAGCTCCTATCTAGCAGATACGCAGTATTTT.

The chain carries TRBV3-1 (or the pseudogene TRBV3-2) and TRBJ1-1; 9 bases are a match to TRBD1. V lost 7 bases, J lost 8 bases, and 11 bases stayed unmatched. Germline-derived CDR1 and CDR2 are LGHDT and YNNKEL (reference sequence). The CDR3 has 14 residues. In nucleotides, the CDR3 is TGTGCCAGCAACAAGGATCCGGGACAGGGCGAAGCTTTCTTT. Protein product: CASNKDPGQGEAFF.

The chain carries TRBV30 and TRBJ2-3; D may be TRBD2 (5 bases). CDR1 and CDR2 (germline): GTSNPN, SVGIG (reference sequence). There are 13 residues in the CDR3. V was cut by 2 bases and J by 4 bases, with 10 bases left in between. The chain's CDR3 is CAWSRLIADTQYF. The CDR3 bases are TGTGCCTGGAGTAGACTAATCGCAGATACGCAGTATTTT. The complete variable domain, with remaining parts taken from reference TRBV30 and TRBJ2-3, reads SQTIHQWPATLVQPVGSPLSLECTVEGTSNPNLYWYRQAAGRGLQLLFYSVGIGQISSEVPQNLSASRPQDRQFILSSKKLLLSDSGFYLCAWSRLIADTQYFGPGTRLTVL.

This clone occurred a few times. The V call is TRBV4-3, the J call TRBJ1-3; D not resolved. Germline CDR1 reads LGHNA; CDR2 reads YSLEER. The CDR3 is 14 residues long. Trimming cost V 0 bases and J 0 bases, with 3 bases left between them. The CDR3 nucleotides are TGCGCCAGCAGCCAAGAGAGCTCTGGAAACACCATATATTTT. The encoded protein is CASSQESSGNTIYF.

The genes are TRBV5-1 and TRBJ2-5; the D gene is possibly TRBD1 (5 bases). The CDR3 is 15 residues long. CDR1 is SGHRS and CDR2 is YFSETQ in the germline V gene. V gave up 0 bases and J gave up 5 bases, with 14 bases separating them. The DNA for the CDR3 is TGCGCCAGCAGCTTGGCAGGGCCAAGAGGCGAGACCCAGTACTTC. Protein sequence: CASSLAGPRGETQYF.

The CDR3 region has the DNA TGTGCCAGCAGTGTTGGGACTAGCTGGGGAGATACGCAGTATTTT. This codes for CASSVGTSWGDTQYF. This chain uses TRBV2 with TRBJ2-3; TRBD2 matches at 9 bases. The CDR3 is made up of 15 amino acids. After removal of 4 bases from V and 5 bases from J, the junction contained 7 bases not matched to a gene. Germline CDR1 and CDR2: SNHLY and FYNNEI. The variable domain in full, with the rest retrieved from reference TRBV2 and TRBJ2-3, is EPEVTQTPSHQVTQMGQEVILRCVPISNHLYFYWYRQILGQKVEFLVSFYNNEISEKSEIFDDQFSVERPDGSNFTLKIRSTKLEDSAMYFCASSVGTSWGDTQYFGPGTRLTVL.

This sequence joins TRBV15 and TRBJ1-2; D is ambiguous. V was pared by 4 bases and J by 4 bases, with 10 bases between. Germline assignment: CDR1 LNHNV and CDR2 YYDKDF (reference sequence). CDR3 length: 13 residues. CDR3 DNA: TGTGCCACCAGCAACAACAGCCCCTATGGCTACACCTTC. Its translation is CATSNNSPYGYTF.

J is TRBJ1-3 and V is TRBV5-1, with TRBD1 identical over 9 bases. Germline V gives CDR1 SGHRS, CDR2 YFSETQ. The CDR3 totals 15 residues. The junction had 2 bases not matched to a gene; V was cut back by 0 bases and J by 4 bases. The CDR3 is CASSLEDRGGNTIYF. The DNA of the CDR3 is TGCGCCAGCAGCTTGGAAGACAGGGGGGGAAACACCATATATTTT. The variable domain in full, completed from reference TRBV5-1 and TRBJ1-3, reads KAGVTQTPRYLIKTRGQQVTLSCSPISGHRSVSWYQQTPGQGLQFLFEYFSETQRNKGNFPGRFSGRQFSNSRSEMNVSTLELGDSALYLCASSLEDRGGNTIYFGEGSWLTVV.

The rearrangement joins TRBV5-1 to TRBJ1-5; D remains ambiguous. The V gene lost 0 bases and the J gene lost 5 bases, with 12 bases spanning the gap. The CDR3 runs 15 residues. CDR1 is SGHRS, CDR2 YFSETQ, per germline. CDR3 in amino acids: CASSLGPEDHQPQHF. CDR3 DNA: TGCGCCAGCAGCTTGGGACCCGAGGATCATCAGCCCCAGCATTTT.

This clone appeared a single time. The rearrangement uses TRBV30 and TRBJ2-7; maybe TRBD1 (6 bases). Germline CDR1 reads GTSNPN; CDR2 reads SVGIG (reference sequence). The germline V and J ends were trimmed by 4 bases and 1 base, with 8 bases remaining between them. This CDR3 comprises 12 residues. CDR3 sequence reads: CAWIGQSYEQYF. DNA for the CDR3: TGTGCCTGGATCGGACAGTCCTACGAGCAGTACTTC.

This chain connects TRBV5-1 to TRBJ2-2; D call uncertain. With 0 bases removed from V and 6 bases from J, the gap between germline ends came to 12 bases. Germline V gene lookup returns CDR1 SGHRS and CDR2 YFSETQ. The CDR3 runs 15 residues. The CDR3 DNA follows: TGCGCCAGCAGCTTGGATGCGTCGATCCCCGGGGAGCTGTTTTTT. It translates to CASSLDASIPGELFF.

This clone was picked up one time. The V call is TRBV7-2, the J call TRBJ1-4; D possibly corresponds to TRBD1 (5 bases). The germline CDR1 and CDR2 sequences are SGHTA and FQGNSA. The CDR3 runs 14 residues. The germline V and J ends were trimmed by 5 bases and 8 bases, with 15 bases remaining between them. The CDR3 spells CASSLRQLGEKLFF. The CDR3 nucleotides read TGTGCCAGCAGCCTCCGACAGCTGGGAGAAAAACTGTTTTTT. Complete variable domain (other parts from reference TRBV7-2 and TRBJ1-4): GAGVSQSPSNKVTEKGKDVELRCDPISGHTALYWYRQSLGQGLEFLIYFQGNSAPDKSGLPSDRFSAERTGGSVSTLTIQRTQQEDSAVYLCASSLRQLGEKLFFGSGTQLSVL.

The count of this clone is one. The rearrangement joins TRBV7-9 to TRBJ2-6, with TRBD2 matching over 7 bases. The CDR3 is 16 residues long. Germline lookup yields CDR1 SEHNR and CDR2 FQNEAQ (reference sequence). V shed 8 bases and J 1 base; nucleotides not matched to a gene: 8. The CDR3 protein is CASGGGPDSGANVLTF. CDR3 in DNA: TGTGCCAGCGGGGGGGGACCTGATTCTGGGGCCAACGTCCTGACTTTC.

V gene TRBV14 combines with J gene TRBJ2-7, with 7 bases lining up with TRBD1. CDR1 and CDR2 from the germline V gene are SGHDN and FVKESK. The CDR3 totals 15 residues. With 3 bases clipped from V and 0 bases from J, the junction kept 5 bases outside the gene matches. CDR3 residues: CASSHPRGSSYEQYF. In nucleotides, the CDR3 is TGTGCCAGCAGCCATCCCAGGGGGAGCTCCTACGAGCAGTACTTC.

The rearrangement uses TRBV7-2 and TRBJ2-5, with 7 positions matching TRBD1. Looked up from germline, CDR1 is SGHTA and CDR2 is FQGNSA. With 5 bases clipped from V and 5 bases from J, the junction kept 2 bases outside the gene matches. CDR3 length: 12 amino acids. The CDR3 nucleotides read TGTGCCAGCAGCCAGGGGGTGGAGACCCAGTACTTC. Encoded protein: CASSQGVETQYF. The variable domain in full, completed from reference TRBV7-2 and TRBJ2-5, reads GAGVSQSPSNKVTEKGKDVELRCDPISGHTALYWYRQSLGQGLEFLIYFQGNSAPDKSGLPSDRFSAERTGGSVSTLTIQRTQQEDSAVYLCASSQGVETQYFGPGTRLLVL.

The V call is TRBV5-6, the J call TRBJ1-1; a weak D match, TRBD1 (6 bases). CDR3 length: 14 residues. Germline V CDR1 and CDR2: SGHDT, YYEEEE. With 4 bases removed from V and 3 bases from J, the gap between germline ends came to 13 bases. The chain's CDR3 is CASSIPRGDTEAFF. The CDR3 DNA follows: TGTGCCAGCAGCATACCCAGGGGCGACACTGAAGCTTTCTTT.

The chain couples TRBV18 to TRBJ1-4; D is ambiguous. Trimming pared 3 bases from V and 5 bases from J, leaving 7 bases between. The CDR3 spans 13 residues. CDR1 is KGHSH, CDR2 LQKENI, per germline. CDR3 protein: CASSPRQNEKLFF. Written as DNA, the CDR3 is TGTGCCAGCTCACCCCGACAAAATGAAAAACTGTTTTTT.

The chain couples TRBV12-3 or TRBV12-4 to TRBJ1-5, with D possibly TRBD1 on 5 matching bases. V was pared by 6 bases and J by 4 bases, with 10 bases between. The CDR3 is made up of 13 amino acids. This chain's CDR3 is CASSISGNQPQHF. In nucleotides, the CDR3 is TGTGCCAGCAGCATCTCAGGGAATCAGCCCCAGCATTTT.